This T cell receptor beta chain was obtained from a study of blood T cell repertoires in COVID-19. Turning to the study itself: Researchers got acute and convalescent COVID-19 samples from the United States, Italy and Spain. PBMCs, B-cell-depleted T cells, or T cells provided the cDNA or gDNA that made up the material.

The CDR3 loop spans 15 amino acids. Original analysis: Counts of nucleated cells, estimated from reference gene primer amplification, were obtained. Produced via immunoSEQ multiplex PCR; TCRdb's table is partial and in-frame only. The DNA gave D and trimming, while V, J and clone size come from that table. The data show fewer than 150,000 clones, around 80% seen once. This chain links TRBV21-1 with TRBJ1-2. TRBV21-1 is tagged as a pseudogene. The receptor's source is a man in his forties or fifties with acute or convalescent COVID-19. Sequenced: peripheral blood. This chain's CDR3 is CASSKALEDNYGYTF. In nucleotides, the CDR3 is TGTGCCAGCAGCAAAGCGCTGGAGGATAACTATGGCTACACCTTC.